Listed below are T cell receptor beta chains from one sample, sequenced in a study of blood T cells in healthy people across ages. MiXCR was run by TCRdb on the 5' RACE reads, yielding one entry per CDR3 protein. The sample lists about 1.1 million distinct CDR3 sequences, approximately 38% occurring once. The sequenced sample was blood. The receptors originated from a man aged 18 to 30 in good health. Both conserved end residues are trimmed from each CDR3. Fields, in order: CDR3 protein, V gene.

ASSPDRVLNTQY	TRBV7-9
ASSYGDRAETQY	TRBV13
ASSKPIEKTGTNHTDTQY	TRBV21-1
ASSQDSPGNQPQH	TRBV4-2
ASKRLGNEQF	TRBV25-1
ASRGGTGGLTDTQY	TRBV5-1
ASSPRPQWSNTGELF	TRBV28
ASSLGTEAEKLF	TRBV4-1
TSSLITTGDGYT	TRBV12-3/TRBV12-4
ASSDPGDTQY	TRBV18
ASSLSGEMNTEAF	TRBV5-1
ASSQDGPLGTDTQY	TRBV4-3
ASSQGDQGGTYNEQF	TRBV4-3
ANSARLGNTEAF	TRBV2
ASSPGGANNEQY	TRBV3-1
SARRQDRPYEQY	TRBV20-1
ASSLRGDCSNQPQH	TRBV21-1
ATSDSGRIGSY	TRBV24-1
VAIRTGNTEAF	TRBV6-1
ASSWGQLNYDYT	TRBV12-3/TRBV12-4
ASSTTAGGTDTQY	TRBV7-3
ASGLGTYYGYT	TRBV7-9
ASSLESNYGYT	TRBV5-1
ASSLVGMRDEQY	TRBV7-9
ASSTGEWYGYT	TRBV25-1
ASSYLGRDNQPQH	TRBV4-2
SVREGDTEAF	TRBV29-1
ASSLGLAGGLNTQY	TRBV28
ASSADSGRSTDTQY	TRBV9
ASSSYSSSYNSPLH	TRBV7-2
ASSFGTTGRAEAF	TRBV28
ASSPWGGRQETQY	TRBV6-1
ASSPPGGAYETQY	TRBV28
SARLSDINQPQH	TRBV29-1
SASVPGSYEQY	TRBV20-1
ASSYRPGLDTQY	TRBV7-2
ATRDDGNYGYT	TRBV6-2/TRBV6-3
ASSQEVASLAKNIQY	TRBV4-2
ASSPSPKGTTNEKLF	TRBV18
ASSEWRGGLHNEQF	TRBV25-1
ASSSQKTRVDNEQY	TRBV5-1
ASRLLGNEQY	TRBV6-2/TRBV6-3
SAPLTSGLTDTQY	TRBV20-1
SVPKDTGSSCEQY	TRBV29-1
ATNPGQVKSEQY	TRBV28
ASRPTDRGLYSNQPQH	TRBV6-1
ASSLVLGANEQF	TRBV7-2
ASGTRNTGELF	TRBV12-5
ASSQDDRGWDEQF	TRBV14
ASSQGTGNQPQH	TRBV4-3
ASSFWQRGTQY	TRBV7-9
ASSLYGPGVALGHEQY	TRBV27
ASSLVWASGALH	TRBV7-2
SADPRDPLTTGELF	TRBV20-1
ASSRERVGYGYT	TRBV12-3/TRBV12-4